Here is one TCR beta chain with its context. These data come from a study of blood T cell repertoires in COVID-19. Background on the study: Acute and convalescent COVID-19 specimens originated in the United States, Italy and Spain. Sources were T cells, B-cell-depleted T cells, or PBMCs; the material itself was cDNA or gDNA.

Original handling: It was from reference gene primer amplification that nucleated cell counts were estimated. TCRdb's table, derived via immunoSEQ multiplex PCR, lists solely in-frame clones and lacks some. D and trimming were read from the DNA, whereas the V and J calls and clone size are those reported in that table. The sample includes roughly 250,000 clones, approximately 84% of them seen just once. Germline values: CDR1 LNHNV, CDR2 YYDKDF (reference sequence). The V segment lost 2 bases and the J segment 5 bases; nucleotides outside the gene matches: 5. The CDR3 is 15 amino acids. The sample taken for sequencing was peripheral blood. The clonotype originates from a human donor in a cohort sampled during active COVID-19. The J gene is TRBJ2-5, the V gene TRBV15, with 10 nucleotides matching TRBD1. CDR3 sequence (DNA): TGTGCCACCAGCAGACAAGACAGGGGGCGGGAGACCCAGTACTTC. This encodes CATSRQDRGRETQYF.